The clone carrying this T cell receptor (beta chain) was observed a few times. This specimen belongs to a study of cytomegalovirus exposure and HLA in healthy donors. The CDR3 is 16 residues long. The V and J ends lost 5 bases and 3 bases, in that order; junction bases with no gene match: 6. Germline CDR1 reads LNHDA; CDR2 reads SQIVND (reference sequence). The table came from immunoSEQ multiplex PCR; TCRdb's copy has only in-frame clones and leaves some out. The sample has 120,000 or so clones; around 88% are singletons. The chain joins TRBV19 to TRBJ1-5; TRBD1 matches 11 bases. This TCR derives from a man aged 18-30 years in good health and CMV-seronegative. Specimen: PBMCs. DNA for the CDR3: TGTGCCAGTAGTCCAAGGACAGGGGGCCACAATCAGCCCCAGCATTTT. Protein product: CASSPRTGGHNQPQHF. Filled out from reference TRBV19 and TRBJ1-5, the complete variable domain reads DGGITQSPKYLFRKEGQNVTLSCEQNLNHDAMYWYRQDPGQGLRLIYYSQIVNDFQKGDIAEGYSVSREKKESFPLTVTSAQKNPTAFYLCASSPRTGGHNQPQHFGDGTRLSIL.